The TCR beta chain described here comes from a study of glioma-infiltrating T cells. Notes on the study in general: CDR3 overlap between tissue and blood was very small. Tissue-blood divergence was below expectation in non-neoplastic patients, above in gliomas.

The CDR3 consists of 13 residues. The germline V and J ends were trimmed by 5 bases and 2 bases, with 12 bases remaining between them. The germline V gene encodes CDR1 SQVTM and CDR2 ANQGSEA. Ten or more counts support this clonotype. Antigen specificity is unknown. Using RNA template, CDR3s of TCR alpha and beta were amplified with iRepertoire arm-PCR. Tissue mRNA or PBMC total RNA, roughly 90-400 ng, went into one-step reverse transcription and amplification. One entry per CDR3 protein results from TCRdb running MiXCR on the multiplex PCR reads. The sample lists some 120,000 distinct CDR3 sequences, approximately 23% occurring once.

Input material: glioma tissue, nonneoplastic brain tissue, or PBMCs (not recorded which). The origin of this receptor is a human donor with low-grade glioma or glioblastoma, undergoing nonglioma brain surgery, or in good health (not recorded which). The rearrangement joins TRBV29-1 to TRBJ2-5, with D possibly being TRBD1 (6 bases). The chain's CDR3 is CSVTTGLQETQYF. The DNA for the CDR3 is TGCAGCGTTACCACAGGGTTACAAGAGACCCAGTACTTC. Full variable domain (remainder filled in from reference TRBV29-1 and TRBJ2-5): SAVISQKPSRDICQRGTSLTIQCQVDSQVTMMFWYRQQPGQSLTLIATANQGSEATYESGFVIDKFPISRPNLTFSTLTVSNMSPEDSSIYLCSVTTGLQETQYFGPGTRLLVL.